This TCR beta chain is from a study of T cells in Graves' hyperthyroidism and ophthalmopathy. Study results and caveats: Progression to ophthalmopathy was predicted a median of 6.5 months early. Most thyroid clonotypes expanded above 0.001 were also detected in blood.

The germline gives CDR1 SGHRS, CDR2 YFSETQ. The CDR3 loop spans 16 amino acids. Note on this clonotype: Its antigen is not identified. A read error is possible here, since a much larger clone lies one base away.

For ophthalmopathy patients, the Clinical Activity Score was at least 3 and the NOSPECS grade at least 4; duration was under 3 months. There were TCR beta CDR3 regions amplified from RNA transcripts. The primer set for the first-round RT-PCR of the TCR CDR3 was HTBI. TCRdb reprocessed the multiplex PCR reads via MiXCR and lists one record per CDR3 protein. The sample shows approximately 600,000 distinct CDR3 sequences, around 20% of them seen only once. The rearrangement links TRBV5-1 to TRBJ2-3; a weak D match, TRBD2 (6 bases). The TCR comes from a man aged 25-45 years with Graves' ophthalmopathy. Material: blood. DNA for the CDR3: TGCGCCAGCAACTTGGATCAGGCGGGATGGGGAGATACGCAGTATTTT. Its translation is CASNLDQAGWGDTQYF. The full variable domain, its missing parts supplied by reference TRBV5-1 and TRBJ2-3, is KAGVTQTPRYLIKTRGQQVTLSCSPISGHRSVSWYQQTPGQGLQFLFEYFSETQRNKGNFPGRFSGRQFSNSRSEMNVSTLELGDSALYLCASNLDQAGWGDTQYFGPGTRLTVL.